Below are 17 T cell receptor beta chains sequenced from a single sample in a study of Tregs in tolerant kidney transplant recipients. Clones were read by immunoSEQ multiplex PCR, and TCRdb kept only the in-frame ones, dropping some. This table has 54,000 or so clones, about 91% appearing once. The nonmyeloablative bone marrow transplants came from related graft donors, with transient mixed chimerism. The material sequenced was CD8+ T cells from blood (PBMCs), taken 24 months after the transplant. These TCRs come from a human patient who received a combined kidney and bone marrow transplant. Some T cells may arise from the graft donor.

The rearrangement uses TRBV5-1 and TRBJ2-5; TRBD1 matches 9 bases. TRBJ2-7 matches the DNA end more closely, so the J call is doubtful. Germline-derived CDR1 and CDR2 are SGHRS and YFSETQ. The CDR3 is 16 residues long. The CDR3, as DNA: TGCGCCAGCAGCCTAGCATGGGACAGGGAAATTTACGAGCAGTACTTC. Encoded protein: CASSLAWDREIYEQYF.

The V gene is TRBV11-3, the J gene TRBJ1-3, with TRBD1 as a possible D gene (5 bases). There are 14 residues in the CDR3. Germline lookup yields CDR1 SGHNT and CDR2 YENEEA. V lost 6 bases to trimming and J lost 3 bases, with 12 bases between them. In DNA, the CDR3 is TGTGCCAGCAGAACAGGAGTTAGTGGAAACACCATATATTTT. Its protein is CASRTGVSGNTIYF.

A note on this clone: This CDR3 is also generated by other DNA sequences in the sample. The chain couples TRBV27 to TRBJ2-7; the D gene is possibly TRBD2 (6 bases). Germline V gene data show CDR1 as MNHEY and CDR2 as SMNVEV (reference sequence). The CDR3 is made up of 14 amino acids. V was shortened by 3 bases and J by 2 bases, with 11 bases between the two germline ends. The CDR3 sequence is CASSLGGMTYEQYF. CDR3 DNA sequence: TGTGCCAGCAGTTTGGGCGGGATGACCTACGAGCAGTACTTC.

The gene calls are TRBV30 and TRBJ2-7, with TRBD1 matching 9 bases. The junction had 6 bases not matched to a gene; V was cut back by 2 bases and J by 4 bases. The germline CDR1 and CDR2 sequences are GTSNPN and SVGIG (reference sequence). The CDR3 runs 14 residues. The CDR3 DNA sequence: TGTGCCTGGAGTTCCGGGACAGGGAATTACGAGCAGTACTTC. Translation: CAWSSGTGNYEQYF.

This clone was seen a single time. This chain uses TRBV9 with TRBJ2-7; no definite D call. The V end lost 4 bases, the J end lost 5 bases, and 13 bases lay between the germline ends. CDR1 is SGDLS and CDR2 is YYNGEE in the germline V gene. The CDR3 is 13 amino acids. The chain's CDR3 is CASSPYLSDEQYF. The CDR3 bases are TGTGCCAGCAGCCCCTACTTGTCCGACGAGCAGTACTTC.

The chain links TRBV16 to TRBJ2-5; TRBD1 matches 7 bases. The CDR3 is 16 amino acids. CDR1 is KGHSY, CDR2 FQNENV, per germline. With 0 bases clipped from V and 5 bases from J, the junction kept 9 bases outside the gene matches. Here the CDR3 reads CASSQSSRGWSETQYF. The CDR3 region has the DNA TGTGCCAGCAGCCAATCATCCAGGGGGTGGTCGGAGACCCAGTACTTC.

CDR3 bases: TGCGCCAGCACCATACTAGCGGGGGCCTACAATGAGCAGTTCTTC. Residues: CASTILAGAYNEQFF. The J gene is TRBJ2-1, the V gene TRBV5-1; 11 bases align to TRBD2. From germline, CDR1 is SGHRS and CDR2 YFSETQ. There are 15 residues in the CDR3. The J segment lost 2 bases and the V segment lost 6 bases, leaving 4 bases of the junction unmatched. Filled out from reference TRBV5-1 and TRBJ2-1, the complete variable domain reads KAGVTQTPRYLIKTRGQQVTLSCSPISGHRSVSWYQQTPGQGLQFLFEYFSETQRNKGNFPGRFSGRQFSNSRSEMNVSTLELGDSALYLCASTILAGAYNEQFFGPGTRLTVL.

In its sample, this clone was seen a few times. This chain connects TRBV19 to TRBJ1-3, with no clear D. Trimming took 6 bases from V and 0 from J, leaving 9 bases between them. CDR3 length: 14 residues. Germline V gives CDR1 LNHDA, CDR2 SQIVND (reference sequence). CDR3 in amino acids: CASRVFYSGNTIYF. The CDR3, as DNA: TGTGCCAGTAGGGTCTTCTACTCTGGAAACACCATATATTTT.

The V and J genes are TRBV9 and TRBJ1-2; TRBD1 matches 12 bases. Germline loops: CDR1 SGDLS, CDR2 YYNGEE. This CDR3 comprises 14 residues. Trimming took 4 bases from V and 4 from J; bases not matched to a gene: 2. CDR3 bases: TGTGCCAGCAGCCCGGGACAGGGGGCCTATGGCTACACCTTC. Translation: CASSPGQGAYGYTF.

V and J are TRBV11-2 and TRBJ2-1, with D possibly matching TRBD2 (6 bases). Germline V gene lookup returns CDR1 SGHAT and CDR2 FQNNGV. This CDR3 has 14 amino acids. V was pared by 6 bases and J by 6 bases, with 15 bases between. The CDR3 sequence is CASSQGLYPNEQFF. CDR3 sequence (DNA): TGTGCCAGCAGTCAAGGACTATACCCCAATGAGCAGTTCTTC.

V and J are TRBV6-5 and TRBJ2-5, with 7 nucleotides matching TRBD1. Germline V gene data show CDR1 as MNHEY and CDR2 as SVGAGI. V was pared by 3 bases and J by 5 bases, with 3 bases of the junction left unmatched. The CDR3 loop spans 13 amino acids. CDR3 amino acids: CASSYFRGETQYF. CDR3 sequence (DNA): TGTGCCAGCAGTTATTTCAGGGGGGAGACCCAGTACTTC.

The chain combines TRBV13 with TRBJ2-7, with 7 bases identical to TRBD2. The CDR3 length is 23 residues. Germline-derived CDR1 and CDR2 are PRHDT and FYEKMQ (reference sequence). The V and J ends lost 5 bases and 0 bases, in that order; junction bases with no gene match: 31. The CDR3 loop reads CASSGGVEDTSYGNVGTSYEQYF. Here the CDR3 DNA reads TGTGCCAGCAGCGGGGGGGTAGAGGACACCTCCTACGGGAACGTAGGCACCTCCTACGAGCAGTACTTC. Variable domain in full (rest from reference TRBV13 and TRBJ2-7): AAGVIQSPRHLIKEKRETATLKCYPIPRHDTVYWYQQGPGQDPQFLISFYEKMQSDKGSIPDRFSAQQFSDYHSELNMSSLELGDSALYFCASSGGVEDTSYGNVGTSYEQYFGPGTRLTVT.

The chain uses TRBV19 and TRBJ1-2, with 9 bases that match TRBD1. Trimming removed 6 bases from V and 6 bases from J; junction bases left unmatched: 8. CDR1 LNHDA and CDR2 SQIVND come from the germline V gene (reference sequence). The CDR3 extends over 14 amino acids. The CDR3 region has the DNA TGTGCCAGTAGCACCACAGGGGGCAAGGATGGCTACACCTTC. The encoded protein is CASSTTGGKDGYTF.

This clone was observed a handful of times. The chain links TRBV4-3 to TRBJ1-4, with D possibly matching TRBD1 (6 bases). CDR1 is LGHNA, CDR2 YSLEER, per germline. V was cut by 0 bases and J by 5 bases, with 19 bases left in between. This CDR3 is built from 18 residues. The CDR3 spells CASSQDRIEQGLNEKLFF. CDR3 sequence (DNA): TGCGCCAGCAGCCAAGATCGGATCGAACAGGGTCTAAATGAAAAACTGTTTTTT.

The genes are TRBV6-5 and TRBJ1-1; D is possibly TRBD1 (5 bases). Germline assignment: CDR1 MNHEY and CDR2 SVGAGI. CDR3 length equals 13 residues. V shed 4 bases and J shed 1 base, with 7 bases lying between them. CDR3 in DNA: TGTGCCAGCAGTTGGGGCCAGAACACTGAAGCTTTCTTT. It codes for CASSWGQNTEAFF.

The chain is built from TRBV9 and TRBJ2-1; D is perhaps TRBD2 (5 bases). The V end lost 0 bases, the J end lost 9 bases, and 16 bases lay between the germline ends. This CDR3 is 15 amino acids long. Germline V CDR1 and CDR2: SGDLS, YYNGEE. The CDR3 loop is CASSVDRVWGVEQFF. The CDR3, as DNA: TGTGCCAGCAGCGTAGACCGGGTGTGGGGAGTTGAGCAGTTCTTC.

The V and J genes are TRBV13 and TRBJ2-4; D unresolved. Germline CDR1 PRHDT, CDR2 FYEKMQ (reference sequence). Trimming shortened V by 1 base and J by 0 bases, and 7 bases separated the two germline ends. The CDR3 has 15 amino acids. The CDR3 bases are TGTGCCAGCAGCTTAGCGTCCTTAGCCAAAAACATTCAGTACTTC. It specifies CASSLASLAKNIQYF.